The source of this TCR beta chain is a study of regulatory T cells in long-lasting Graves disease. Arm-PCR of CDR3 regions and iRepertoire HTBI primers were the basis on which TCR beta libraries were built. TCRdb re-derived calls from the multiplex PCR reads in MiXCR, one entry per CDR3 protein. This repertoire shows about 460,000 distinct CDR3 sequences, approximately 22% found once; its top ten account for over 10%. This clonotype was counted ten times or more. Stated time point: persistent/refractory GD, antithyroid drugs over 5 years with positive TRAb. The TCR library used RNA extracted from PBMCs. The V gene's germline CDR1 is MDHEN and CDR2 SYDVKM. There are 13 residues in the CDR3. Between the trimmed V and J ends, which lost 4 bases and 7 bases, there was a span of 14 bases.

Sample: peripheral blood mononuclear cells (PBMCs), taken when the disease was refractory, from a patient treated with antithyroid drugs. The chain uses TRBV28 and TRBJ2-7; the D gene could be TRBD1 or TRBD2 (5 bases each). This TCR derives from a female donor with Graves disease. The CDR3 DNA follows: TGTGCCAGCAGTTCGGGACCGGTAGTAGAGCAGTACTTC. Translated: CASSSGPVVEQYF.